The 14 T cell receptor beta chains below come from one sample, sequenced in a study of response to subunit inactivated influenza vaccine (dated by TCRdb to the late 2010s). The library was prepared using RT-PCR. The data were produced on an Illumina HiSeq 2500. TCRdb reprocessing: public reads trimmed at Q25 with fastp, clones called with MiXCR, in-frame beta chains kept. Each entry merges the rows of one CDR3 protein and shows their most common DNA and genes. This sample has 450,000 to 600,000 distinct CDR3 sequences in its table, and more than 15% of those were observed once. The top ten clonotypes cover about 3% of the sample. Sequenced material: CD4+ T cells sorted from PBMCs, taken less than 30 months after vaccination. Every receptor here comes from a man between 45 and 75 years old who received an inactivated influenza vaccine. Donor details come from another sample of the same person, matched by shared clones.

This clonotype was picked up a small number of times. V usage is TRBV29-1 and J usage is TRBJ2-7; no clear D. The CDR3 sequence is 13 residues long. The V gene's germline CDR1 is SQVTM and CDR2 ANQGSEA. The ends were cut back, 4 bases at V and 2 bases at J, with 12 bases in the middle. The CDR3 bases are TGCAGCGTTGCTTTGCGGTATACCTACGAGCAGTACTTC. As protein: CSVALRYTYEQYF.

The sample holds a few counts of this clonotype. The J gene is TRBJ2-1, the V gene TRBV12-3 or TRBV12-4; D might be TRBD1 (6 bases). The ends were cut back, 6 bases at V and 5 bases at J, with 20 bases in the middle. The CDR3 consists of 16 residues. The CDR3 reads CASSLRDNRLHNEQFF. The CDR3 DNA is TGTGCCAGCAGCTTAAGGGACAACCGCCTACACAATGAGCAGTTCTTC.

The gene calls are TRBV20-1 and TRBJ2-7, with 8 bases that match TRBD2. The germline V gene encodes CDR1 DFQATT and CDR2 SNEGSKA (reference sequence). The CDR3 sequence is 10 residues long. J was trimmed by 13 bases and V by 6 bases; bases with no gene match: 8. CDR3 sequence: CSASGSRRYF. The CDR3 DNA sequence: TGCAGTGCCAGCGGGAGCCGACGTTACTTC.

This clonotype showed up many times. The gene calls are TRBV29-1 and TRBJ2-7; 8 nucleotides align to TRBD2. The CDR3 length is 15 residues. Germline V CDR1 and CDR2: SQVTM, ANQGSEA. V dropped 0 bases and J dropped 6; count of bases not matched to a gene: 10. This CDR3 is CSVEEAGAVRGEQYF. The CDR3 DNA is TGCAGCGTTGAAGAAGCGGGAGCCGTGAGGGGCGAGCAGTACTTC.

This clonotype was recorded a few times. This chain uses TRBV20-1 with TRBJ2-1; 9 bases match TRBD1. Germline lookup yields CDR1 DFQATT and CDR2 SNEGSKA (reference sequence). The CDR3 loop spans 14 amino acids. Unmatched junction bases numbered 3, after V lost 4 bases and J lost 2 bases. CDR3 coding DNA: TGCAGTGCTACCGGACAGGGGCCCTACAATGAGCAGTTCTTC. Translation gives CSATGQGPYNEQFF.

This sequence joins TRBV7-9 and TRBJ2-1; 7 bases align to TRBD2. The CDR3 covers 16 residues. The V gene end was trimmed by 1 base and the J gene end by 7 bases; junction bases not matched to a gene: 10. Per germline, CDR1 SEHNR and CDR2 FQNEAQ (reference sequence). The CDR3 DNA follows: TGTGCCAGCAGCTTAGGGGGTGGCGGGAGTTCGAATGAGCAGTTCTTC. Translated, it gives CASSLGGGGSSNEQFF.

This clonotype appeared a few times. The genes are TRBV7-2 and TRBJ2-3, with D uncertain. The ends were cut back, 2 bases at V and 9 bases at J, with 6 bases in the middle. Germline lookup yields CDR1 SGHTA and CDR2 FQGNSA. The CDR3 sequence is 11 residues long. The CDR3 here is CASSLIGTQYF. CDR3 nucleotides: TGTGCCAGCAGCTTAATAGGGACGCAGTATTTT.

This chain connects TRBV5-6 to TRBJ2-1; TRBD1 matches at 8 bases. The CDR3 has 14 residues. Looked up from germline, CDR1 is SGHDT and CDR2 is YYEEEE. V shed 5 bases, J shed 4 bases, and the junction held 5 bases outside the gene matches. CDR3 sequence reads: CASSVTGEYNEQFF. CDR3 in DNA: TGTGCCAGCAGTGTGACAGGGGAATACAATGAGCAGTTCTTC.

This sequence joins TRBV3-1 and TRBJ2-2; TRBD1 matches at 7 bases. Trimming took 1 base from V and 6 from J; bases not matched to a gene: 5. Germline CDR1 reads LGHDT; CDR2 reads YNNKEL (reference sequence). This CDR3 is built from 15 residues. CDR3 protein: CASSQGRGSSGELFF. CDR3 in DNA: TGTGCCAGCAGCCAAGGCAGGGGGAGCTCCGGGGAGCTGTTTTTT.

In the case of this clonotype: One junction end disagrees with the germline gene, perhaps due to a read error. The chain combines TRBV20-1 with TRBJ2-5, with D hard to call. CDR1 DFQATT and CDR2 SNEGSKA come from the germline V gene (reference sequence). The CDR3 contains 14 residues. For the CDR3, the DNA is TGCAGTGCCCTGGGCGGAATAGCCCAAGAGACCCAGCACTTC. Its protein product is CSALGGIAQETQHF.

The table lists this clonotype with a few counts. V usage is TRBV15 and J usage is TRBJ1-2; D is ambiguous. V was clipped by 0 bases and J by 0 bases, with 11 bases between them. The germline V gene encodes CDR1 LNHNV and CDR2 YYDKDF (reference sequence). This CDR3 region has 16 residues. CDR3 bases: TGTGCCACCAGCAGAGATCGGGAGGCGGCTAACTATGGCTACACCTTC. This translates into CATSRDREAANYGYTF.

This chain links TRBV7-6 with TRBJ2-2, with TRBD2 as a possible D gene (7 bases). Germline-derived CDR1 and CDR2 are SGHVS and FNYEAQ. Between the trimmed V and J ends, which lost 2 bases and 6 bases, there was a span of 16 bases. The length of the CDR3 is 16 residues. The CDR3 DNA sequence: TGTGCCAGCAGCTTAAACAGGGACTATAGCGCCGGGGAGCTGTTTTTT. Its protein is CASSLNRDYSAGELFF.

This clonotype has only a few counts. The rearrangement joins TRBV6-6 to TRBJ2-7, with D unclear. Germline V gives CDR1 MNHNY, CDR2 SVGAGI (reference sequence). This CDR3 has 12 amino acids. Trimming stripped 6 bases from V and 3 bases from J, with 9 bases between. CDR3 sequence: CASRQGGYEQYF. As DNA, the CDR3 is TGTGCCAGCAGACAAGGTGGCTACGAGCAGTACTTC.

V gene TRBV4-2 combines with J gene TRBJ1-4; maybe TRBD1 (5 bases). The CDR3 is 16 amino acids. Germline V lookup: CDR1 LGHNA, CDR2 YNFKEQ. V was trimmed by 1 base and J by 10 bases, leaving 19 bases between them. CDR3 in amino acids: CASSQVPGPASAKLFF. The CDR3, as DNA: TGTGCCAGCAGCCAAGTTCCGGGACCAGCGTCAGCAAAACTGTTTTTT.